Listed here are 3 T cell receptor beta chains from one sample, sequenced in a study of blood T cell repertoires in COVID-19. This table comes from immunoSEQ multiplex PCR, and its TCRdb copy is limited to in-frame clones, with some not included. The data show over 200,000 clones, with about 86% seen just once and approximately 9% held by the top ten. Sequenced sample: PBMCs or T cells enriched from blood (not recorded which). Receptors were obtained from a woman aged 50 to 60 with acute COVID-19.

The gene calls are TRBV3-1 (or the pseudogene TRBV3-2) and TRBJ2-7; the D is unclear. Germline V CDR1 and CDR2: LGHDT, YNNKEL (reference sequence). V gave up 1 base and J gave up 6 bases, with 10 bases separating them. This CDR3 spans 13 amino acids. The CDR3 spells CASSQARFGEQYF. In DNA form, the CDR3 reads TGTGCCAGCAGCCAAGCCAGGTTTGGCGAGCAGTACTTC.

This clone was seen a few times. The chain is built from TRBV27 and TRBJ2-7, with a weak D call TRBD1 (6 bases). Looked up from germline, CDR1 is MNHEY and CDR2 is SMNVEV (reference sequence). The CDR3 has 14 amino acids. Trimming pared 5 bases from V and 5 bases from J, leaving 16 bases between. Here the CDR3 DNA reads TGTGCCAGCAGTCCGATGGGGGCGCGCAACGAGCAGTACTTC. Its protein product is CASSPMGARNEQYF.

Written as DNA, the CDR3 is TGTGCCAGCAGCCGCCGACTAGCGGGAGCTGGTGAGCAGTTCTTC. This translates into CASSRRLAGAGEQFF. The chain carries TRBV14 and TRBJ2-1; 12 bases map to TRBD2. Looked up from germline, CDR1 is SGHDN and CDR2 is FVKESK. The CDR3 has 15 residues. The V gene end was trimmed by 4 bases and the J gene end by 9 bases; junction bases not matched to a gene: 7.